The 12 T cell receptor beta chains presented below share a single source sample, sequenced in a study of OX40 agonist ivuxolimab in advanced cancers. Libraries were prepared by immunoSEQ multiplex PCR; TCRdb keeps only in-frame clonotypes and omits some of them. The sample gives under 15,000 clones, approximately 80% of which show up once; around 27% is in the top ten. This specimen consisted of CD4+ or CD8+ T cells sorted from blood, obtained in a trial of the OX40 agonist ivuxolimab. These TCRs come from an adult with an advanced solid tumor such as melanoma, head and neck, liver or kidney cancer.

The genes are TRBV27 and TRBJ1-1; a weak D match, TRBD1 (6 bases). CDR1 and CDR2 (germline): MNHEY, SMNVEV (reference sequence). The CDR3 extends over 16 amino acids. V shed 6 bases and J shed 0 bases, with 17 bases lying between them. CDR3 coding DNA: TGTGCCAGCAGCGTAGGACAGTCCCCTCTGAACACTGAAGCTTTCTTT. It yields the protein CASSVGQSPLNTEAFF.

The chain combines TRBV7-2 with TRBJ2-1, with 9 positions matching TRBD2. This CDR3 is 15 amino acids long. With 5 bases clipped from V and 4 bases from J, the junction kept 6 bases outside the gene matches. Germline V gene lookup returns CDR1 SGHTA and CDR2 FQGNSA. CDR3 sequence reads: CASSRTSGQYNEQFF. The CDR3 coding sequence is TGTGCCAGCAGCCGAACTAGCGGGCAGTACAATGAGCAGTTCTTC.

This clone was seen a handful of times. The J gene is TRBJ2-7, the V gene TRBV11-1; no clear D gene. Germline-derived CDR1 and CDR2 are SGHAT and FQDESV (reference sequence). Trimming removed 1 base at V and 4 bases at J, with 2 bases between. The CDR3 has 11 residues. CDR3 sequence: CASSLVYEQYF. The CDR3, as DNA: TGTGCCAGCAGCTTAGTTTACGAGCAGTACTTC.

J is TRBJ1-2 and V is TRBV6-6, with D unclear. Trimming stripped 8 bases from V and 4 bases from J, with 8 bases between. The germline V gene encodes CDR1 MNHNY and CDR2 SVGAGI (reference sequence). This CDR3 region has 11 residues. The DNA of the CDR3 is TGTGCCAGCGAGGCGAGCTATGGCTACACCTTC. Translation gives CASEASYGYTF.

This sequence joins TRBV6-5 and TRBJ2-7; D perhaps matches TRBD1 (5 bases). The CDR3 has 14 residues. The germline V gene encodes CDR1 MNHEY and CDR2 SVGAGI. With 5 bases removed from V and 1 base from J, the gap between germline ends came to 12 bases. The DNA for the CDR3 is TGTGCCAGCAGTGAAGATGCAGGGTCCTACGAGCAGTACTTC. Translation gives CASSEDAGSYEQYF.

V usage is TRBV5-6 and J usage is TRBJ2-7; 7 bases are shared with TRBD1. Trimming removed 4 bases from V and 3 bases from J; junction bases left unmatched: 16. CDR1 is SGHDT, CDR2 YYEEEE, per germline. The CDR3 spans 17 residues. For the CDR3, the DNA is TGTGCCAGCAGCGATCACCTGCCGGGACAGTACTACTACGAGCAGTACTTC. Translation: CASSDHLPGQYYYEQYF.

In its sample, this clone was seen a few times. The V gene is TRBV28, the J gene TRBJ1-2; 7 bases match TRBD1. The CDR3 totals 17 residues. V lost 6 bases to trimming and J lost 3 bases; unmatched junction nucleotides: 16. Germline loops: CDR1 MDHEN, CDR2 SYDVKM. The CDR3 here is CASSLYATGTGYYGYTF. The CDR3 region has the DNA TGTGCCAGCAGCCTTTATGCGACAGGGACCGGTTACTATGGCTACACCTTC.

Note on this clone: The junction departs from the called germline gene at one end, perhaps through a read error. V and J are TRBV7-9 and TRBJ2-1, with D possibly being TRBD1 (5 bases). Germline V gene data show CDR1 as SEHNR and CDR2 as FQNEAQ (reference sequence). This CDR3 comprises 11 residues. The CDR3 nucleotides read TGTGCCAGCAGCTTAAAGGACACTCAGGTCTTC. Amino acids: CASSLKDTQVF.

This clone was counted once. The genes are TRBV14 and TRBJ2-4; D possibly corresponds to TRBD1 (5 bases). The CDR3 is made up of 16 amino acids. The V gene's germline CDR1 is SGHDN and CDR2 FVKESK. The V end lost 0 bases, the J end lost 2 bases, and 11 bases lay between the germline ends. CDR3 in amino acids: CASSQDRAGTKNIQYF. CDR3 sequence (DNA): TGTGCCAGCAGCCAAGATAGGGCAGGGACCAAAAACATTCAGTACTTC.

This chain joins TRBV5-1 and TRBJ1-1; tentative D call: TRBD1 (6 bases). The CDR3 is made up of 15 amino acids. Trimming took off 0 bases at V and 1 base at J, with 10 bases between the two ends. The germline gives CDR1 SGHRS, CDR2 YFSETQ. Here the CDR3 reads CASSLGTGSNTEAFF. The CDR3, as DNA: TGCGCCAGCAGCTTGGGCACAGGGTCGAACACTGAAGCTTTCTTT.

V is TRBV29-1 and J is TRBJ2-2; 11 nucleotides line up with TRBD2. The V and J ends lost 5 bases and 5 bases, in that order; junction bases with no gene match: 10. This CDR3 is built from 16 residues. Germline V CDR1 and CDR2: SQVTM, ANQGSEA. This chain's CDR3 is CSVRTSGSIGTGELFF. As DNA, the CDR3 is TGCAGCGTTCGAACTAGCGGGAGTATCGGGACCGGGGAGCTGTTTTTT.

The CDR3 DNA reads as TGTGCCAGCAGCACCCATATGAACACTGAAGCTTTCTTT. This translates into CASSTHMNTEAFF. V gene TRBV6-6 combines with J gene TRBJ1-1; no definite D call. Germline lookup yields CDR1 MNHNY and CDR2 SVGAGI (reference sequence). Trimming took 6 bases from V and 0 from J, leaving 8 bases between them. This CDR3 spans 13 amino acids.